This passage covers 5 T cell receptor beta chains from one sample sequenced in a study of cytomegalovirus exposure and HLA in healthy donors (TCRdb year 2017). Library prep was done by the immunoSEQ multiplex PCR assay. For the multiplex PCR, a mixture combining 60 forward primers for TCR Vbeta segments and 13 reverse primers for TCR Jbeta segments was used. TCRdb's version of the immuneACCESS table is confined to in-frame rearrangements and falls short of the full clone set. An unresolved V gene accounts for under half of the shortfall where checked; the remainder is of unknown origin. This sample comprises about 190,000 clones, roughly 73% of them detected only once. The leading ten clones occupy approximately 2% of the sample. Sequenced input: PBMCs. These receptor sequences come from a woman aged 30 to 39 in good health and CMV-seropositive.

The CDR3 loop reads CASSSGQGAVYYGYTF. The CDR3 coding sequence is TGTGCCAGCAGCTCCGGACAGGGGGCAGTATACTATGGCTACACCTTC. The rearrangement joins TRBV7-2 to TRBJ1-2, with 11 positions matching TRBD1. Looked up from germline, CDR1 is SGHTA and CDR2 is FQGNSA. The CDR3 is 16 residues long. V shed 4 bases and J 3 bases; nucleotides not matched to a gene: 7. The full variable domain, rest sourced from reference TRBV7-2 and TRBJ1-2, is GAGVSQSPSNKVTEKGKDVELRCDPISGHTALYWYRQSLGQGLEFLIYFQGNSAPDKSGLPSDRFSAERTGGSVSTLTIQRTQQEDSAVYLCASSSGQGAVYYGYTFGSGTRLTVV.

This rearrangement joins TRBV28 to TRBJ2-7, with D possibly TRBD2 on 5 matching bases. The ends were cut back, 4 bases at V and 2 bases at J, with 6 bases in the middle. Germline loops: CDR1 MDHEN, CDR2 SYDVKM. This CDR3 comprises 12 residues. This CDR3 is CASSSGAYEQYF. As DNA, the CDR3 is TGTGCCAGCAGTTCCGGGGCCTACGAGCAGTACTTC.

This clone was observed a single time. The CDR3 region has the DNA TGTGCCAGCAGCTTACACCAGATGAACACTGAAGCTTTCTTT. Protein product: CASSLHQMNTEAFF. The rearrangement joins TRBV7-9 to TRBJ1-1; D remains unclear. The CDR3 consists of 14 residues. Germline-derived CDR1 and CDR2 are SEHNR and FQNEAQ (reference sequence). V lost 2 bases to trimming and J lost 0 bases, with 7 bases between them.

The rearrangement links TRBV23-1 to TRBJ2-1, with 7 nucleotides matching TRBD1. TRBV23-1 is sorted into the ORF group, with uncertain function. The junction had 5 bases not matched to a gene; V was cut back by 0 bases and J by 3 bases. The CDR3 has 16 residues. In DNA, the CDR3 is TGCGCCAGCAGTCAATCAGGGCAGGGGGTCTACAATGAGCAGTTCTTC. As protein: CASSQSGQGVYNEQFF.

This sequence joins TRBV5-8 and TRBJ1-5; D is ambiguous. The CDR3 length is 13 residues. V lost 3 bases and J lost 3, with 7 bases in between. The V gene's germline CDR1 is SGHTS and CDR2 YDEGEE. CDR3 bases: TGTGCCAGCAGCTCAGGATACAATCAGCCCCAGCATTTT. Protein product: CASSSGYNQPQHF.